The TCR beta chain under discussion was sequenced for a study of Graves' ophthalmopathy and Graves' hyperthyroidism. The study's findings and limits: The blood repertoire also included most expanded thyroid clonotypes above 0.001 frequency.

Investigators amplified TCR beta CDR3 regions from RNA transcripts. An opening RT-PCR round employed HTBI primers and preceded a second-round multiplex PCR. TCRdb ran MiXCR on the multiplex PCR reads and lists one entry per CDR3 protein. The table records roughly 700,000 distinct CDR3 sequences, 35% to 50% of them present only once. The CDR3 length is 18 residues. V lost 4 bases, J lost 4 bases, and 8 bases stayed unmatched. Germline V CDR1 and CDR2: KGHDR, SFDVKD. A note on this clonotype: As yet, its antigen is unknown.

The sequence was collected from an adult man with Graves' ophthalmopathy. The sample comprised peripheral blood. The chain uses TRBV24-1 and TRBJ2-2; 13 bases are a match to TRBD2. This CDR3 is CATSDPGRTSGSTGELFF. CDR3 in DNA: TGTGCCACCAGTGACCCGGGAAGGACTAGCGGGAGCACCGGGGAGCTGTTTTTT.